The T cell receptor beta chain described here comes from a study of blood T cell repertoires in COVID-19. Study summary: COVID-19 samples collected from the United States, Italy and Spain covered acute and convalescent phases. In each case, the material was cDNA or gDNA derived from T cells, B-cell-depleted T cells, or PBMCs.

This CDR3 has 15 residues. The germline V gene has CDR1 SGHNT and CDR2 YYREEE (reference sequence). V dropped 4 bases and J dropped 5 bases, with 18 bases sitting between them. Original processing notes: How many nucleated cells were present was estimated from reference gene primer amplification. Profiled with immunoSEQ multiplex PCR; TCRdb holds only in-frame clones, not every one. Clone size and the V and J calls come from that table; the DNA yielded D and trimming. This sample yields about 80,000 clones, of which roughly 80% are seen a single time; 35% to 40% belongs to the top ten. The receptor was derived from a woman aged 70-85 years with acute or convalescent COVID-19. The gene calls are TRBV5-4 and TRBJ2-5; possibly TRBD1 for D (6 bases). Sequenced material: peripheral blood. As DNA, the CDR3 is TGTGCCAGCAGCCCAAATCCAGGGGCCGGGGAGACCCAGTACTTC. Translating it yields CASSPNPGAGETQYF.